This T cell receptor beta chain emerged from a study of human T cells and chemical hapten exposure. Study at large: Patients were mainly female, each with alopecia areata, totalis or universalis. Study-wide points: With DPC sensitization, TCRs exceeding 1 in 1000 frequency showed no change.

Indicated time point: patch test 2, 6 weeks after DPC sensitization. The sample's treatment: therapeutic diphenylcyclopropenone sensitization with weekly scalp DPC. This clonotype was counted ten times or more. The antigen remains unidentified. CDR1 is MNHEY and CDR2 is SVGAGI in the germline V gene. The CDR3 totals 15 residues. V was pared by 7 bases and J by 4 bases, with 19 bases between. Authors' data handling: The number of TCRs in each sample had a median of around 96,000 and spanned roughly 23,224 to 750,000. TCRdb re-derived calls from the RACE reads in MiXCR, one entry per CDR3 protein. TCRdb, not the original authors, processed these V and J calls. The sample comprises 360,000 or so distinct CDR3 sequences, about 6.9% of which are singletons, and under 7% rests with the top ten.

The sequence was obtained from a woman aged 18-35 years with alopecia areata. Some clones in this sample may be carry-over from other donors' samples. V and J are TRBV6-5 and TRBJ1-1, with D tentatively TRBD1 (5 bases). The sequenced sample was whole blood, obtained in connection with sensitization to the hapten diphenylcyclopropenone (DPC). CDR3 sequence: CASKKREGRITEAFF. CDR3 coding DNA: TGTGCCAGCAAGAAGAGAGAGGGGCGGATCACTGAAGCTTTCTTT.